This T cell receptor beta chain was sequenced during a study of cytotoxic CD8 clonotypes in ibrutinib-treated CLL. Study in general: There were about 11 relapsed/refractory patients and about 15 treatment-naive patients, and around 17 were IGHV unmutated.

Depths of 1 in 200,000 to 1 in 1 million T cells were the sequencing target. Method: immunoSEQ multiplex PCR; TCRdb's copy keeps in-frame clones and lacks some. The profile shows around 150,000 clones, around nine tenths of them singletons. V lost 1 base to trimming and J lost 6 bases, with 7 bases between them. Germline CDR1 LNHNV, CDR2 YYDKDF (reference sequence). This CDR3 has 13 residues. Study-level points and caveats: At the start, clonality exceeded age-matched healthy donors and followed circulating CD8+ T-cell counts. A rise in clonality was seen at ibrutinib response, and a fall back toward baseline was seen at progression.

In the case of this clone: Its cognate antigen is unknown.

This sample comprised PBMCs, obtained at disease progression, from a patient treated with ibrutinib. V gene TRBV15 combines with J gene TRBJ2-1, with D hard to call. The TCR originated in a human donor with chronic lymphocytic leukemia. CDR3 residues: CATSRGRFNEQFF. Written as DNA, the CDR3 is TGTGCCACCAGCAGAGGCCGGTTCAATGAGCAGTTCTTC. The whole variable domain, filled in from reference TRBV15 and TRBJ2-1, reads DAMVIQNPRYQVTQFGKPVTLSCSQTLNHNVMYWYQQKSSQAPKLLFHYYDKDFNNEADTPDNFQSRRPNTSFCFLDIRSPGLGDTAMYLCATSRGRFNEQFFGPGTRLTVL.